This TCR beta chain was sequenced for a study of a mutant IDH1 vaccine in newly diagnosed glioma. This CDR3 has 15 amino acids. CDR1 and CDR2 from the germline V gene are LGHNA and YSLEER. The ends were cut back, 4 bases at V and 10 bases at J, with 20 bases in the middle. This clone was picked up one time. As yet, its antigen is unknown. Time point: week 23, last vaccination. The vaccine gave 300 ug of a 20-mer mutant IDH1 peptide subcutaneously per dose. Sequenced by immunoSEQ multiplex PCR; TCRdb stores in-frame clones only, minus some. The profile shows around 85,000 clones, almost 85% of them singletons.

The V call is TRBV4-3, the J call TRBJ2-1, with D perhaps TRBD1 or TRBD2 (5 bases each). The material was PBMCs, obtained from a glioma patient whose treatment included an IDH1 peptide vaccine. The clonotype was recovered from a man aged 25 to 40 with glioma. Some clones in this sample may be carry-over from other donors' samples. The CDR3 sequence is CASSPQGTLRGEQFF. In nucleotides, the CDR3 is TGCGCCAGCAGCCCCCAGGGCACACTTCGGGGCGAGCAGTTCTTC.